This section outlines one T cell receptor (beta chain) sequence together with its context. This sample is part of a study of blood T cell repertoires in COVID-19. About the research overall: Specimens from acute and convalescent COVID-19 originated in the United States, Italy and Spain. Nucleic acid was either cDNA or gDNA, and it came from T cells, B-cell-depleted T cells, or PBMCs.

Study processing details: Amplifying reference gene primers gave estimates of nucleated cell counts. Profiling relied on immunoSEQ multiplex PCR, and the TCRdb table lists in-frame clones only, not all of them. The V and J calls and clone size come from that table; D and trimming were worked out from the DNA. The data contain approximately 150,000 clones, roughly 89% of them seen just once; the ten biggest clones take up less than 5.5%. This clonotype was obtained from a human donor in a cohort sampled during active COVID-19. Sequenced input: peripheral blood.

As DNA, the CDR3 is TGTGCCAGCAGCCTAAAGCGGGACGCCACAGATACGCAGTATTTT. It yields the protein CASSLKRDATDTQYF. This rearrangement joins TRBV11-3 to TRBJ2-3, with TRBD2 identical over 7 bases. J gave up 2 bases and V 5 bases, and 7 bases lay outside the gene matches. CDR1 and CDR2 from the germline V gene are SGHNT and YENEEA. This CDR3 comprises 15 residues.